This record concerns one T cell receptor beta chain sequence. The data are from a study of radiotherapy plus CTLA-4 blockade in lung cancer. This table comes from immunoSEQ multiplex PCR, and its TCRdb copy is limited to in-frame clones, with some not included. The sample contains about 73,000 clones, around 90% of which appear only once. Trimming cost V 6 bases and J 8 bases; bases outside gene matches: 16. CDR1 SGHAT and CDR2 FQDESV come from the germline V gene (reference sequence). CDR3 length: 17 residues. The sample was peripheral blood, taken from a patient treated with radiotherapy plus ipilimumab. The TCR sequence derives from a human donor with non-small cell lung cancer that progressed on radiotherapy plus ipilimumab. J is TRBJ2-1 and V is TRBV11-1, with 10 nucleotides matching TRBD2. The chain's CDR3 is CASSRLVASGSGDEQFF. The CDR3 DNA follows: TGTGCCAGCAGTCGTCTGGTGGCTAGCGGGAGCGGTGATGAGCAGTTCTTC.